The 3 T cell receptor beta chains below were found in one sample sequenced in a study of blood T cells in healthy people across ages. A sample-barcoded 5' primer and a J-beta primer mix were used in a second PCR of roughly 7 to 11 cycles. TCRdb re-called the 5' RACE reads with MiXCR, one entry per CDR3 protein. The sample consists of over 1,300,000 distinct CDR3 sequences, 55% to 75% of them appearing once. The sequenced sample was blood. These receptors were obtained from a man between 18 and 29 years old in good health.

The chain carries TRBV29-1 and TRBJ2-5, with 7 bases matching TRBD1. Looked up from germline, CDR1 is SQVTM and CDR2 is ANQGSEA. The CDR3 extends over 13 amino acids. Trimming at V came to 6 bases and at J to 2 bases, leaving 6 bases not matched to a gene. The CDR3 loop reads CSVGDRAQETQYF. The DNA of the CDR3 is TGCAGCGTCGGAGACAGGGCACAAGAGACCCAGTACTTC.

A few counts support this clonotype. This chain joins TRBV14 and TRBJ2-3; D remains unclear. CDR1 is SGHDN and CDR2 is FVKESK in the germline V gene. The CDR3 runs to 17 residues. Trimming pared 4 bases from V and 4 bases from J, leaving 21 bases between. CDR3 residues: CASSPTPLPASADTQYF. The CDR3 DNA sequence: TGTGCCAGCAGCCCAACGCCTTTGCCAGCGTCGGCAGATACGCAGTATTTT. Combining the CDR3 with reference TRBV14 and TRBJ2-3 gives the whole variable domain EAGVTQFPSHSVIEKGQTVTLRCDPISGHDNLYWYRRVMGKEIKFLLHFVKESKQDESGMPNNRFLAERTGGTYSTLKVQPAELEDSGVYFCASSPTPLPASADTQYFGPGTRLTVL.

CDR3: CSAGGLAGDHGELFF. In DNA, the CDR3 is TGCAGTGCTGGGGGACTAGCGGGAGATCATGGGGAGCTGTTTTTT. This chain connects TRBV20-1 to TRBJ2-2, with 14 bases fitting TRBD2. The junction had 7 bases not matched to a gene; V was cut back by 5 bases and J by 8 bases. The CDR3 extends over 15 amino acids. Germline V gives CDR1 DFQATT, CDR2 SNEGSKA (reference sequence).